This T cell receptor (beta chain) was recorded in a study of blood T cells in healthy people across ages. General observations from the study: Naive T cell percentage by flow cytometry tracked strongly with beta diversity.

This clonotype was recorded only once. What it binds is unknown. The second PCR ran roughly 6 to 12 cycles with a sample-barcoded 5' primer and J-beta primers. TCRdb fed the 5' RACE reads into MiXCR, producing one record per CDR3 protein. This repertoire shows 600,000 to 650,000 distinct CDR3 sequences, 58% found once; its top ten account for more than 35%. The germline CDR1 and CDR2 sequences are SGHDT and YYEEEE. This CDR3 contains 16 residues. The V end was cut by 2 bases, the J end by 2 bases, with 14 bases between. Material for sequencing was blood. This receptor was identified in a man in his 60s in good health. This chain connects TRBV5-6 to TRBJ1-5; tentative D call: TRBD1 (5 bases). The DNA of the CDR3 is TGTGCCAGCAGCTTTTCCAGGGTCGTTGGCAATCAGCCCCAGCATTTT. It is translated as CASSFSRVVGNQPQHF.